This T cell receptor (beta chain) was identified during a study of cytomegalovirus exposure and HLA in healthy donors. The CDR3 spans 15 residues. Germline assignment: CDR1 MNHEY and CDR2 SMNVEV (reference sequence). The V gene end was trimmed by 10 bases and the J gene end by 4 bases; junction bases not matched to a gene: 9. The PCR had 60 Vbeta and 13 Jbeta primers. The table came from immunoSEQ multiplex PCR; TCRdb's copy has only in-frame clones and leaves some out. The data contain about 190,000 clones, around 86% of them singletons. The sample was PBMCs. The rearrangement joins TRBV27 to TRBJ2-1, with TRBD2 identical over 11 bases. This TCR derives from a young woman in good health and CMV-seronegative. The CDR3 DNA is TGTGCCACCTCCTCCGGGACTAGCGGATACAATGAGCAGTTCTTC. Translated: CATSSGTSGYNEQFF.